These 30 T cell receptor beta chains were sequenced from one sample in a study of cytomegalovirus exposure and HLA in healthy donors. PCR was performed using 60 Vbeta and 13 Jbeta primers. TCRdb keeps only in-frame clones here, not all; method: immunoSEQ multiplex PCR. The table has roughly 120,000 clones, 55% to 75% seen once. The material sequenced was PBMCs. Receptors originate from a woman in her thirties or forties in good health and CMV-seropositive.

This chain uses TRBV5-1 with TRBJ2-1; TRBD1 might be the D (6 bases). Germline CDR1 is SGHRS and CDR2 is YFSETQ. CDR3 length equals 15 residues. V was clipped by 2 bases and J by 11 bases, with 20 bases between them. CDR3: CASSLVQNRESKQFF. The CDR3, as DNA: TGCGCCAGCAGCTTAGTCCAAAACAGGGAATCTAAGCAGTTCTTC. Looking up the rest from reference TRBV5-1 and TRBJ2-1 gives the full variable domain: KAGVTQTPRYLIKTRGQQVTLSCSPISGHRSVSWYQQTPGQGLQFLFEYFSETQRNKGNFPGRFSGRQFSNSRSEMNVSTLELGDSALYLCASSLVQNRESKQFFGPGTRLTVL.

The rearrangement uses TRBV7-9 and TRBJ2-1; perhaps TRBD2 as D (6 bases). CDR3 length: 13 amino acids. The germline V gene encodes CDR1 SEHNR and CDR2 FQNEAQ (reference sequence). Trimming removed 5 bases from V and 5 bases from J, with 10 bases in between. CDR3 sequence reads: CASSLRGNNEQFF. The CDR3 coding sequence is TGTGCCAGCAGCCTACGGGGGAACAATGAGCAGTTCTTC.

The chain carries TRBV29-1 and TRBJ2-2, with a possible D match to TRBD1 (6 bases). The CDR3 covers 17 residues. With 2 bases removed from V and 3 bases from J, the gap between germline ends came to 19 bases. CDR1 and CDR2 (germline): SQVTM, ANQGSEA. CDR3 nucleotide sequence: TGCAGCGTTGAACCACAAGTTGTCGGGACATACACCGGGGAGCTGTTTTTT. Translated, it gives CSVEPQVVGTYTGELFF.

This CDR3 is CASSLGTDYEQYF. CDR3 sequence (DNA): TGCGCCAGCAGCCTCGGGACAGACTACGAGCAGTACTTC. This chain joins TRBV4-1 and TRBJ2-7; 7 nucleotides align to TRBD1. The CDR3 has 13 residues. CDR1 MGHRA and CDR2 YSYEKL come from the germline V gene. The J segment lost 3 bases and the V segment lost 4 bases, leaving 3 bases of the junction unmatched.

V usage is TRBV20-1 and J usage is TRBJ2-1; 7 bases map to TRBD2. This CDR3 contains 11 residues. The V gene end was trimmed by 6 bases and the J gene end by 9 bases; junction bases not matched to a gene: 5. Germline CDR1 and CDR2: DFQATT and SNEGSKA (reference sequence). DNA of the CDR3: TGCAGTGCCGGTGGGACTACTGAGCAGTTCTTC. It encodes CSAGGTTEQFF.

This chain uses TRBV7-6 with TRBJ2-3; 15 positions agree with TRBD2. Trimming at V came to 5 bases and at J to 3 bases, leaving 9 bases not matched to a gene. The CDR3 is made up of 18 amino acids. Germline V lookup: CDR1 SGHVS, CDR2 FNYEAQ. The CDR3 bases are TGTGCCAGCAGCGGGGGACTAGCGGGAGGATTTGGGACAGATACGCAGTATTTT. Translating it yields CASSGGLAGGFGTDTQYF.

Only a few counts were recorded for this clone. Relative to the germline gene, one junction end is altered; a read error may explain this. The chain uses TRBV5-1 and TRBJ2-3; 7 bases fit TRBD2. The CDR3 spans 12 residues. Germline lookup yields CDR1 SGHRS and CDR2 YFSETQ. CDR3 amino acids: CASSLKGTTAFF. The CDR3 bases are TGCGCCAGCAGCTTGAAGGGGACTACGGCTTTTTTT.

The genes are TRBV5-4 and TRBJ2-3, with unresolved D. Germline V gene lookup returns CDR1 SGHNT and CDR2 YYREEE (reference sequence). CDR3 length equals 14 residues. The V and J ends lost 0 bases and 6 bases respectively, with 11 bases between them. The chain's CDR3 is CASSLASKEDTQYF. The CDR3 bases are TGTGCCAGCAGCTTGGCCAGCAAGGAGGATACGCAGTATTTT.

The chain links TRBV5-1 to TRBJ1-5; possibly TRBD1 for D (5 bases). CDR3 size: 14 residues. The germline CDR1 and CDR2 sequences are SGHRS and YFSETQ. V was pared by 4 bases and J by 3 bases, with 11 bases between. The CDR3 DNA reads TGCGCCAGCAGCCTTGACAGCCCCAATCAGCCCCAGCATTTT. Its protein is CASSLDSPNQPQHF.

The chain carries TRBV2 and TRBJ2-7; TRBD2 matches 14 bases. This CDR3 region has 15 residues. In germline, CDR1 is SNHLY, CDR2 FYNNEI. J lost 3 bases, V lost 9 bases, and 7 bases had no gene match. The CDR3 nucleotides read TGTGCCAGTCGGGGACTAGCGGGAGTAAGCTACGAGCAGTACTTC. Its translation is CASRGLAGVSYEQYF.

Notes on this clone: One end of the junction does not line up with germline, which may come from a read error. CDR3 bases: TGTGCCAACAGCTCGGGGAGCTCTAGCACAGATACGCAGTATTTT. It specifies CANSSGSSSTDTQYF. The chain employs TRBV7-7 and TRBJ2-3, with D possibly matching TRBD2 (5 bases). Germline-derived CDR1 and CDR2 are SSHAT and FNYEAQ (reference sequence). The CDR3 extends over 15 amino acids.

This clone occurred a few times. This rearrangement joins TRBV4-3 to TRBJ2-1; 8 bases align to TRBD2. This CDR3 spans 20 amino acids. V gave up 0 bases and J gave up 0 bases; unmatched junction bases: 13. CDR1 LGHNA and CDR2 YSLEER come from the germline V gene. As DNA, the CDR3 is TGCGCCAGCAGCCAAGATCGGGCTAGCGGGTGGTCGGGCTCCTACAATGAGCAGTTCTTC. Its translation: CASSQDRASGWSGSYNEQFF.

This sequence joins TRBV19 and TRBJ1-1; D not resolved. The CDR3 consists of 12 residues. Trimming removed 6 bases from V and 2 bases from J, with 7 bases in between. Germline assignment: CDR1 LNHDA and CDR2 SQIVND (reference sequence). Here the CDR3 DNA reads TGTGCCAGTAGCGTTTATAACACTGAAGCTTTCTTT. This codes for CASSVYNTEAFF.

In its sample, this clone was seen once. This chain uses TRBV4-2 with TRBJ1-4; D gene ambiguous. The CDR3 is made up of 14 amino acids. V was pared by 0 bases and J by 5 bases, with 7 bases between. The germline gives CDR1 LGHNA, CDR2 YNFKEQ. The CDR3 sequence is CASSQDRGNEKLFF. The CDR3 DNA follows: TGTGCCAGCAGCCAAGATCGCGGGAATGAAAAACTGTTTTTT.

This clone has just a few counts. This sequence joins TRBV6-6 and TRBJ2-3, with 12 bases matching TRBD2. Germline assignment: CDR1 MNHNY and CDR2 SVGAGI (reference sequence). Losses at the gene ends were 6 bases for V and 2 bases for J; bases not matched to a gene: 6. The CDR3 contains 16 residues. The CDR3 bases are TGTGCCAGCAGAGAACTAGCGGGAGGTCACACAGATACGCAGTATTTT. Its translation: CASRELAGGHTDTQYF.

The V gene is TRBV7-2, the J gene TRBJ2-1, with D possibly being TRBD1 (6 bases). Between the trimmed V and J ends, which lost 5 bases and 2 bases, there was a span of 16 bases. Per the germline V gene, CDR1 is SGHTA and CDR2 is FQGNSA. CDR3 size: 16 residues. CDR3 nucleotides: TGTGCCAGCAGCCTCCCCCCTAGGGGGACCTACAATGAGCAGTTCTTC. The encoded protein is CASSLPPRGTYNEQFF.

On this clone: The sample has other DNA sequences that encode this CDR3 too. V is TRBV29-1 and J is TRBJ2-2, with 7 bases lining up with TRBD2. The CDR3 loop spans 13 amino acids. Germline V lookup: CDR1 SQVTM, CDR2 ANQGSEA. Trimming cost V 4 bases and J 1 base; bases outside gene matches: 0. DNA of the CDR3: TGCAGCGTTGTAGCGGGGAACACCGGGGAGCTGTTTTTT. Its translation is CSVVAGNTGELFF.

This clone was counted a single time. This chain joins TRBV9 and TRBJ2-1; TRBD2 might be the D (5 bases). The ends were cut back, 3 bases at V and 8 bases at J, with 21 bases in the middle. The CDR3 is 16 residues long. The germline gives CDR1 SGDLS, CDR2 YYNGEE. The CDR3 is CASSGRRGYIVDEQFF. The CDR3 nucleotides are TGTGCCAGCAGCGGTCGGAGAGGGTACATCGTTGATGAGCAGTTCTTC. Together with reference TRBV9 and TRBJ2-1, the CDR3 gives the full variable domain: DSGVTQTPKHLITATGQRVTLRCSPRSGDLSVYWYQQSLDQGLQFLIQYYNGEERAKGNILERFSAQQFPDLHSELNLSSLELGDSALYFCASSGRRGYIVDEQFFGPGTRLTVL.

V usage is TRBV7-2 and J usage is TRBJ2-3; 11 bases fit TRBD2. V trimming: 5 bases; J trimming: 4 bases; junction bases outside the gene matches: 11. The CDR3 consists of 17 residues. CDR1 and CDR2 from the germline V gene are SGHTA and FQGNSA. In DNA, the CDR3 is TGTGCCAGCAGCCCCTCCCTACTAGCGGGAGATCCAGATACGCAGTATTTT. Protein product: CASSPSLLAGDPDTQYF.

CDR3 bases: TGTGCCAGCAGCGAACCGGGAAACCCGAGCTCTGGAAACACCATATATTTT. This gives the protein CASSEPGNPSSGNTIYF. The genes are TRBV6-1 and TRBJ1-3, with D unresolved. The CDR3 covers 17 residues. The germline V gene has CDR1 MNHNS and CDR2 SASEGT. V was trimmed by 6 bases and J by 0 bases, leaving 18 bases between them.

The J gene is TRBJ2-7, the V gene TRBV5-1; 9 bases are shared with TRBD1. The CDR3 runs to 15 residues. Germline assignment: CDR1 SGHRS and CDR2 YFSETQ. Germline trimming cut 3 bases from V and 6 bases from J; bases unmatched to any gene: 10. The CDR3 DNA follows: TGCGCCAGCAGCTCATTCCGGGACAGGGAGTCCGAGCAGTACTTC. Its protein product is CASSSFRDRESEQYF.

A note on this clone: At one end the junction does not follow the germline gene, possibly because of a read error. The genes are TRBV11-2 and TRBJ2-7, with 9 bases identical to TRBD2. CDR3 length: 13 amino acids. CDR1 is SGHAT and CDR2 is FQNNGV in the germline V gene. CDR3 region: CASSLFAGTSSDF. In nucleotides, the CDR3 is TGTGCCAGCAGCTTATTCGCCGGGACTAGCTCCGACTTC.

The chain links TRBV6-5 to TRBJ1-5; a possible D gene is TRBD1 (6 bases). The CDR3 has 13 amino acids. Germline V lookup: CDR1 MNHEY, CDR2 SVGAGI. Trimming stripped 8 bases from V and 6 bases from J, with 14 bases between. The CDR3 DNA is TGTGCCAGCGGGCGAGCAGGGGTTCAGCCCCAGCATTTT. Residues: CASGRAGVQPQHF.

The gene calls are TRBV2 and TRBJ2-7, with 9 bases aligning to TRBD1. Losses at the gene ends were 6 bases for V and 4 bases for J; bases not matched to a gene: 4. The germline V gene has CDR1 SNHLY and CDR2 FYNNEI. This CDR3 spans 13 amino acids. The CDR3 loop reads CASRTGGRYEQYF. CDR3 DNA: TGTGCCAGCAGAACAGGGGGCAGGTACGAGCAGTACTTC.

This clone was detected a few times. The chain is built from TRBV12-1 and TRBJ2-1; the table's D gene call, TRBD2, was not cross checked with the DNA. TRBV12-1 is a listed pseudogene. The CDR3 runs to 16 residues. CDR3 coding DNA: TGTGCCAGCAGCTTGACATCCCCGGGACTTAAAGATGAGCAGTTCTTC. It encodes CASSLTSPGLKDEQFF.

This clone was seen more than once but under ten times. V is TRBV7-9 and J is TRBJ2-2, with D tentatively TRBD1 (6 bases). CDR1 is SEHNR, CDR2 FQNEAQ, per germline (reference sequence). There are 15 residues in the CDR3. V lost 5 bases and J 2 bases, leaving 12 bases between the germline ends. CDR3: CASSLQGSNTGELFF. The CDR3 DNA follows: TGTGCCAGCAGCCTACAGGGAAGTAACACCGGGGAGCTGTTTTTT.

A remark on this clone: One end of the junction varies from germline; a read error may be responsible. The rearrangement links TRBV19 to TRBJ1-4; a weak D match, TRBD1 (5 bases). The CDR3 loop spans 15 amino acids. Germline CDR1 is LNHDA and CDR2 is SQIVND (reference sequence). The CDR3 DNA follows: TGTGCCAGTAGTTTAGACAGTGCAACTAATGAAAAACTGTTTTTT. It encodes CASSLDSATNEKLFF.

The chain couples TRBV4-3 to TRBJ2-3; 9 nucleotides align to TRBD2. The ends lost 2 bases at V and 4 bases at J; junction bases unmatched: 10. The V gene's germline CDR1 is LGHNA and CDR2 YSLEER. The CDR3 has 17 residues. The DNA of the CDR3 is TGCGCCAGCAGCCAACGTGGTGTTAGCGGGAGATCAGATACGCAGTATTTT. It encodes CASSQRGVSGRSDTQYF.

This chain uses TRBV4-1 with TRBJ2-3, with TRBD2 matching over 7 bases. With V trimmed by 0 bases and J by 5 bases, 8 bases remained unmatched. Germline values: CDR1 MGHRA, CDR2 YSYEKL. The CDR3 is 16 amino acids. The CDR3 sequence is CASSQDRGGLRDTQYF. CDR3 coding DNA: TGCGCCAGCAGCCAAGATCGCGGGGGACTACGAGATACGCAGTATTTT.

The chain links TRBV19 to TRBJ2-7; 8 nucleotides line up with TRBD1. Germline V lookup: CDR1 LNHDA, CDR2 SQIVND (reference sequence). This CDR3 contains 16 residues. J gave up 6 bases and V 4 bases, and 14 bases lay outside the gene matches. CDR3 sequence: CASSTEIQGDLREQYF. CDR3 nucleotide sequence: TGTGCCAGTAGTACAGAGATACAGGGGGACCTACGCGAGCAGTACTTC.